This record concerns one T cell receptor (beta chain) sequence. Germline CDR1 and CDR2: SNHLY and FYNNEI. Trimming removed 4 bases from V and 5 bases from J, with 14 bases in between. The CDR3 runs 14 residues. This sample stems from a study of shared clonotypes between healthy human individuals. Produced via immunoSEQ multiplex PCR; TCRdb's table is partial and in-frame only. In the table there are about 2.3 million clones, just under 95% of which are singletons. This clonotype was obtained from a man younger than 35 in good health. Some clones in this sample may be carry-over from other donors' samples. Sequenced input: naive CD4+ T cells from PBMCs. Described subset: CD45RA+ positively selected. The chain has TRBV2 and TRBJ1-2; D call uncertain. CDR3 sequence (DNA): TGTGCCAGCAGTGGACTGGGGTTGGGGTATGGCTACACCTTC. Its translation: CASSGLGLGYGYTF.